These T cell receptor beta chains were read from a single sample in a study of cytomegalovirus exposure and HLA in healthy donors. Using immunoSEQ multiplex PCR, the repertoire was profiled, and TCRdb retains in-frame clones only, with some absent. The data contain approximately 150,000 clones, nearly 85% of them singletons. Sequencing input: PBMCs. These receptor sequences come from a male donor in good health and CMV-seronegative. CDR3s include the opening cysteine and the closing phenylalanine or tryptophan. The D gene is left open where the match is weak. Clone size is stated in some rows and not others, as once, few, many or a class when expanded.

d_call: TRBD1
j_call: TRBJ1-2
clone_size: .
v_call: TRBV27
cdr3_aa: CATGTGVGGYTF
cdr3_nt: TGTGCCACCGGGACAGGGGTCGGGGGCTACACCTTC

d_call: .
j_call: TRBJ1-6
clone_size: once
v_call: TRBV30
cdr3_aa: CAREGQVNSPLHF
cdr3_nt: TGTGCCCGGGAGGGCCAGGTTAATTCACCCCTCCACTTT

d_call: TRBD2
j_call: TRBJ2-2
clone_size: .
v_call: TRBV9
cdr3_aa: CASSVTSGRPNTGELFF
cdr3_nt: TGTGCCAGCAGCGTAACTAGCGGGCGGCCGAACACCGGGGAGCTGTTTTTT

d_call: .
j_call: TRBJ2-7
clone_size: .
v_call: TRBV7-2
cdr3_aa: CASSPPGSYEQYF
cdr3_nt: TGTGCCAGCAGCCCACCGGGCTCCTACGAGCAGTACTTC

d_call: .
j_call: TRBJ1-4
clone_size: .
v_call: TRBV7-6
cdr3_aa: CASSLRDSANEKLFF
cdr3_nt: TGTGCCAGCAGCCTTCGGGATTCTGCTAATGAAAAACTGTTTTTT

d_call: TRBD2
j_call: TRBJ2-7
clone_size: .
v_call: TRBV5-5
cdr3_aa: CASSIIGVGLAEYEQYF
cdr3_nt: TGTGCCAGCAGCATCATTGGAGTAGGACTAGCGGAGTACGAGCAGTACTTC

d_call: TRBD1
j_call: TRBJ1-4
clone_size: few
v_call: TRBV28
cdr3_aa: CASTAQGDEKLFF
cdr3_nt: TGTGCCAGCACGGCACAGGGGGATGAAAAACTGTTTTTT

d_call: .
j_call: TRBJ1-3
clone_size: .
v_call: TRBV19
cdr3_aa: CASSYGHAVYF
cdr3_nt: TGTGCCAGTAGCTACGGACACGCGGTATATTTT

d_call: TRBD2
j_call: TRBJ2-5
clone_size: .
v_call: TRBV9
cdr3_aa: CASSVEGLARETQYF
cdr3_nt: TGTGCCAGCAGCGTAGAAGGACTAGCGCGAGAGACCCAGTACTTC

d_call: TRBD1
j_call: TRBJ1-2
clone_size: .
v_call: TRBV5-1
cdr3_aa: CASRTGSYGYTF
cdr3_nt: TGCGCCAGCAGGACAGGGTCCTATGGCTACACCTTC

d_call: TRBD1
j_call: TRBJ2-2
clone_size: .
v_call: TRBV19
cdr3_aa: CASSPPPGQGSPGELFF
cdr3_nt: TGTGCCAGTAGTCCCCCGCCCGGACAGGGGTCCCCCGGGGAGCTGTTTTTT

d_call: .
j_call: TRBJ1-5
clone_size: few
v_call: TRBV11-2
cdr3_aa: CASSLREGTRQPQHF
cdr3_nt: TGTGCCAGCAGCTTAAGAGAGGGAACGCGTCAGCCCCAGCATTTT

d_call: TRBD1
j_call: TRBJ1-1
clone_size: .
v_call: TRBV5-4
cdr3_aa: CASSRTGTAMNTEAFF
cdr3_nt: TGTGCCAGCAGTCGAACCGGGACAGCCATGAACACTGAAGCTTTCTTT

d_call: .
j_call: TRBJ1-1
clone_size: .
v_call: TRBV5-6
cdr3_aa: CASSLLGTKNTEAFF
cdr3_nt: TGTGCCAGCAGCTTGTTGGGCACCAAGAACACTGAAGCTTTCTTT

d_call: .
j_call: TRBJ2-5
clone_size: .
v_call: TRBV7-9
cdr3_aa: CASSLVARGDQETQYF
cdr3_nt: TGTGCCAGCAGCTTAGTGGCGCGGGGAGACCAAGAGACCCAGTACTTC

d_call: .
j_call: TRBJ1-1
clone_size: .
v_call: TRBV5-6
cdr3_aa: CASSLRSDWDTEAFF
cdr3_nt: TGTGCCAGCAGCTTGAGGTCAGACTGGGACACTGAAGCTTTCTTT

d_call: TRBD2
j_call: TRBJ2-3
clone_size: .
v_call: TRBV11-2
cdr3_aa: CASSSWTSGGYTRTQYF
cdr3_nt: TGTGCCAGCAGCTCCTGGACTAGCGGGGGCTATACACGCACGCAGTATTTT

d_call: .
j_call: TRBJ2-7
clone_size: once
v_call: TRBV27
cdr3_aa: CASSLSSAYEQYF
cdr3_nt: TGTGCCAGCAGTTTATCCTCAGCCTACGAGCAGTACTTC

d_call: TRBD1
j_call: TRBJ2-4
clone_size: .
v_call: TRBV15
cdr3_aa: CATSRDWIRQGAGSQYF
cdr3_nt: TGTGCCACCAGCAGAGATTGGATCCGGCAGGGGGCTGGAAGTCAGTACTTC

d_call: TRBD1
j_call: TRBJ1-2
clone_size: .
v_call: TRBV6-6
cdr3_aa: CASSRSWDSHYGYTF
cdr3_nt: TGTGCCAGCAGCCGGAGTTGGGACAGCCACTATGGCTACACCTTC

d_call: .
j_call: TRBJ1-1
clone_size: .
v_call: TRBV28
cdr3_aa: CASSLKHLNTEAFF
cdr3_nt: TGTGCCAGCAGTTTAAAACATCTTAACACTGAAGCTTTCTTT

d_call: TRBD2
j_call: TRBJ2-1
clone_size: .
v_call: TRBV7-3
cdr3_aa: CASSLIGGTSPPYNEQFF
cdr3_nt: TGTGCCAGCAGCTTAATTGGGGGGACTAGCCCACCTTACAATGAGCAGTTCTTC

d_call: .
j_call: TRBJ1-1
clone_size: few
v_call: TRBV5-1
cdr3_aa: CASSFSRGGRTEAFF
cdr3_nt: TGCGCCAGCAGCTTTTCCCGGGGGGGGCGGACTGAAGCTTTCTTT

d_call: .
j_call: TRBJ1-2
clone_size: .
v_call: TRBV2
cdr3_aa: CASRDRRTNYGYTF
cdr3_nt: TGTGCCAGCAGGGACAGAAGGACTAACTATGGCTACACCTTC